The present entry profiles one T cell receptor beta chain with its context. This record belongs to a study of OX40 agonist ivuxolimab in advanced cancers. Blood sampling took place at baseline, cycle 4 day 1, and cycle 7 day 1. Clones were sequenced by immunoSEQ multiplex PCR, and TCRdb holds only the in-frame ones, with some missing. The data hold fewer than 90,000 clones, with around nine tenths observed a single time. The germline V and J ends were trimmed by 7 bases and 3 bases, with 4 bases remaining between them. Germline V gene data show CDR1 as SEHNR and CDR2 as FQNEAQ (reference sequence). The CDR3 totals 11 residues.

The starting material was CD4+ or CD8+ T cells sorted from blood, obtained in a trial of the OX40 agonist ivuxolimab. The chain uses TRBV7-9 and TRBJ2-1, with D uncertain. The receptor's source is an adult with an advanced solid tumor such as melanoma, head and neck, liver or kidney cancer. CDR3 residues: CASNLYNEQFF. Here the CDR3 DNA reads TGTGCCAGCAACCTCTACAATGAGCAGTTCTTC. Full variable domain (remainder filled in from reference TRBV7-9 and TRBJ2-1): DTGVSQNPRHKITKRGQNVTFRCDPISEHNRLYWYRQTLGQGPEFLTYFQNEAQLEKSRLLSDRFSAERPKGSFSTLEIQRTEQGDSAMYLCASNLYNEQFFGPGTRLTVL.